The 32 T cell receptor beta chains below all came from one sample that was sequenced in a study of blood T cells in healthy people across ages (dated by TCRdb to between 2014 and 2016). Library construction relied on 5' RACE. The sample was run on an Illumina HiSeq 2500. The second PCR ran for roughly 7 to 12 cycles and used a J-beta primer mix along with a sample-barcoded 5' primer. TCRdb reanalyzed the raw reads on its own, using fastp at Q25 for trimming and MiXCR for clone calling, and kept in-frame beta chains. Here each entry gathers all rows of one CDR3 protein and keeps the most common genes and DNA. For this sample the table gives 380,000 or so distinct CDR3 sequences, of which approximately 52% were detected only once. The top ten clones comprise 50% to 65% of the sample. Sequencing used blood. Every receptor here comes from a man between 60 and 75 years old in good health.

This clonotype was observed at least ten times. CDR3 amino acids: CASSYRTGHNEKLFF. The CDR3, as DNA: TGTGCCAGCAGTTACCGGACAGGGCATAATGAAAAACTGTTTTTT. The chain has TRBV6-5 and TRBJ1-4, with 8 bases fitting TRBD1. The germline CDR1 and CDR2 sequences are MNHEY and SVGAGI. V lost 2 bases and J lost 4; bases outside the gene matches: 3. This CDR3 is 15 amino acids long.

This clonotype was seen only a few times. The chain combines TRBV29-1 with TRBJ2-1; D unresolved. Germline lookup yields CDR1 SQVTM and CDR2 ANQGSEA. The CDR3 runs to 14 residues. The ends were cut back, 2 bases at V and 5 bases at J, with 13 bases in the middle. This CDR3 is CSVESDHRDNEQFF. The DNA of the CDR3 is TGCAGCGTTGAATCGGACCACCGGGACAATGAGCAGTTCTTC.

The chain employs TRBV20-1 and TRBJ1-1, with 7 bases fitting TRBD1. Trimming took 0 bases from V and 5 from J; bases not matched to a gene: 6. The CDR3 covers 14 residues. Germline CDR1 DFQATT, CDR2 SNEGSKA (reference sequence). This chain's CDR3 is CSAREGTGETEAFF. CDR3 sequence (DNA): TGCAGTGCTAGAGAGGGAACAGGGGAAACTGAAGCTTTCTTT.

The chain uses TRBV2 and TRBJ2-1; perhaps TRBD2 as D (6 bases). The CDR3 has 14 residues. The V end lost 8 bases, the J end lost 5 bases, and 16 bases lay between the germline ends. CDR1 is SNHLY and CDR2 is FYNNEI in the germline V gene. Here the CDR3 DNA reads TGTGCCAGCCAACGGGAGATTCCAAACAATGAGCAGTTCTTC. This translates into CASQREIPNNEQFF.

The chain recombines TRBV7-2 with TRBJ1-1, with D tentatively TRBD1 (6 bases). Germline V gene data show CDR1 as SGHTA and CDR2 as FQGNSA. This CDR3 has 12 amino acids. The germline V and J ends were trimmed by 5 bases and 10 bases, with 14 bases remaining between them. DNA of the CDR3: TGTGCCAGCAGCCTGAGACAGGAAGGAGCTTTCTTT. Translating gives CASSLRQEGAFF.

The J gene is TRBJ2-7, the V gene TRBV5-1, with a tentative D call TRBD1 (5 bases). V was shortened by 9 bases and J by 7 bases, with 20 bases between the two germline ends. Germline CDR1 and CDR2: SGHRS and YFSETQ. This CDR3 contains 13 residues. The CDR3 loop reads CATSQGPDREQYF. CDR3 coding DNA: TGCGCCACCTCGCAGGGCCCTGATAGAGAGCAGTACTTC.

V and J are TRBV10-2 and TRBJ2-1; a possible D gene is TRBD2 (6 bases). Germline V gene sequence: CDR1 WSHSY, CDR2 SAAADI. The CDR3 totals 12 residues. Trimming removed 6 bases from V and 10 bases from J, with 13 bases in between. The CDR3 reads CASRPGLTEQFF. The CDR3 bases are TGCGCCAGCAGACCCGGACTAACCGAGCAGTTCTTC.

In regard to this clonotype: At one end the junction does not follow the germline gene, possibly because of a read error. V is TRBV6-1 and J is TRBJ2-1; D gene uncertain. CDR3 length equals 16 residues. The germline gives CDR1 MNHNS, CDR2 SASEGT. The CDR3 region is CASSGMMRSSYNEQFF. As DNA, the CDR3 is TGTGCTAGCAGTGGGATGATGCGGAGCTCCTACAATGAGCAGTTCTTC.

The chain joins TRBV6-1 to TRBJ2-3; D might be TRBD2 (6 bases). CDR3 size: 15 residues. Germline V gene lookup returns CDR1 MNHNS and CDR2 SASEGT. Trimming pared 4 bases from V and 4 bases from J, leaving 15 bases between. CDR3 nucleotide sequence: TGTGCCAGCAGTGCTCGACTAGATGGGGCAGATACGCAGTATTTT. Amino acid sequence: CASSARLDGADTQYF.

This rearrangement joins TRBV2 to TRBJ2-1, with 9 bases aligning to TRBD2. With V trimmed by 4 bases and J by 6 bases, 10 bases remained unmatched. The CDR3 length is 16 residues. Germline-derived CDR1 and CDR2 are SNHLY and FYNNEI. CDR3 sequence reads: CASSGGLAVSSNEQFF. DNA for the CDR3: TGTGCCAGCAGTGGGGGACTAGCCGTTTCGTCCAATGAGCAGTTCTTC.

This chain uses TRBV28 with TRBJ1-5, with D unclear. The CDR3 has 12 residues. Germline CDR1 is MDHEN and CDR2 is SYDVKM. V was shortened by 9 bases and J by 4 bases, with 10 bases between the two germline ends. CDR3 protein: CASESANQPQHF. The CDR3 DNA reads as TGTGCCAGTGAGTCGGCAAATCAGCCCCAGCATTTT.

Regarding this clonotype: This clone may be a read error of a much larger clone one base away. The chain links TRBV29-1 to TRBJ1-2; the D is unclear. With 7 bases removed from V and 8 bases from J, the gap between germline ends came to 11 bases. The germline gives CDR1 SQVTM, CDR2 ANQGSEA. This CDR3 contains 10 residues. The CDR3 here is CSASIGGYTF. CDR3 sequence (DNA): TGCAGCGCTAGTATCGGGGGCTACACCTTC.

The chain joins TRBV20-1 to TRBJ2-7; unclear D gene. Germline V gene sequence: CDR1 DFQATT, CDR2 SNEGSKA (reference sequence). CDR3 length equals 14 residues. The V end lost 0 bases, the J end lost 2 bases, and 11 bases lay between the germline ends. The CDR3 bases are TGCAGTGCTAGAGATTATTACAGCACCTACGAGCAGTACTTC. Residues: CSARDYYSTYEQYF.

The rearrangement links TRBV12-3 or TRBV12-4 to TRBJ2-7; 8 bases are shared with TRBD2. With V trimmed by 6 bases and J by 6 bases, 10 bases remained unmatched. CDR3 size: 14 residues. CDR3 protein: CASRPGLEKAEQYF. The CDR3 DNA sequence: TGTGCCAGCAGACCGGGACTAGAAAAAGCCGAGCAGTACTTC.

The rearrangement links TRBV5-1 to TRBJ2-7; 9 bases align to TRBD1. V lost 5 bases and J lost 6; bases outside the gene matches: 12. Germline CDR1 SGHRS, CDR2 YFSETQ. The CDR3 length is 15 residues. CDR3 DNA: TGCGCCAGCAGGCGACAACGGGACAGGGCATCCGAGCAGTACTTC. It translates to CASRRQRDRASEQYF. Looking up the rest from reference TRBV5-1 and TRBJ2-7 gives the full variable domain: KAGVTQTPRYLIKTRGQQVTLSCSPISGHRSVSWYQQTPGQGLQFLFEYFSETQRNKGNFPGRFSGRQFSNSRSEMNVSTLELGDSALYLCASRRQRDRASEQYFGPGTRLTVT.

This clonotype appeared a few times. The chain employs TRBV5-1 and TRBJ2-4; D is perhaps TRBD2 (6 bases). Germline V gene sequence: CDR1 SGHRS, CDR2 YFSETQ. Trimming took 4 bases from V and 5 from J, leaving 16 bases between them. The CDR3 is 15 amino acids. CDR3 nucleotide sequence: TGCGCCAGCAGCGAATCGCCTAGCGTACAAAACATTCAGTACTTC. As protein: CASSESPSVQNIQYF.

The genes are TRBV2 and TRBJ2-5; 7 bases map to TRBD2. V was clipped by 6 bases and J by 3 bases; unmatched bases: 13. The CDR3 sequence is 16 residues long. Germline lookup yields CDR1 SNHLY and CDR2 FYNNEI. In nucleotides, the CDR3 is TGTGCCAGCAGCCTCCGAGGGGAGGGAATGGAAGAGACCCAGTACTTC. It is translated as CASSLRGEGMEETQYF.

The chain is built from TRBV5-4 and TRBJ2-3; D is ambiguous. Trimming pared 0 bases from V and 2 bases from J, leaving 10 bases between. There are 15 residues in the CDR3. Germline CDR1 reads SGHNT; CDR2 reads YYREEE (reference sequence). CDR3 amino acids: CASSLVPTLTDTQYF. For the CDR3, the DNA is TGTGCCAGCAGCTTGGTCCCGACTCTCACAGATACGCAGTATTTT.

The chain links TRBV6-1 to TRBJ2-5; 8 bases agree with TRBD2. This CDR3 is built from 14 residues. The junction had 12 bases not matched to a gene; V was cut back by 4 bases and J by 11 bases. Germline loops: CDR1 MNHNS, CDR2 SASEGT. The chain's CDR3 is CASSGRGAYNEQYF. The CDR3, as DNA: TGTGCCAGCAGTGGGCGGGGGGCTTACAATGAGCAGTACTTC.

V and J are TRBV20-1 and TRBJ1-6; D gene uncertain. With 6 bases removed from V and 2 bases from J, the gap between germline ends came to 11 bases. CDR1 and CDR2 from the germline V gene are DFQATT and SNEGSKA (reference sequence). The CDR3 is 14 amino acids. In nucleotides, the CDR3 is TGCAGTGCCGACGGGATAACCTATAATTCACCCCTCCACTTT. Its protein is CSADGITYNSPLHF.

In this sample, this clonotype turned up a few times. One junction end does not reproduce the germline sequence, and a read error may be involved. The V call is TRBV28, the J call TRBJ1-2; perhaps TRBD1 as D (5 bases). CDR1 is MDHEN, CDR2 SYDVKM, per germline. CDR3 length: 12 residues. The CDR3 reads CASIGTNYGHTF. As DNA, the CDR3 is TGTGCCAGCATCGGGACTAACTATGGCCACACCTTC.

This clonotype was counted between two and nine times. The chain couples TRBV7-3 to TRBJ2-7; the D is unclear. Germline CDR1 SGHTA, CDR2 FQGTGA. The CDR3 runs to 15 residues. The V end lost 5 bases, the J end lost 2 bases, and 16 bases lay between the germline ends. CDR3 sequence reads: CASSPYLGSPYEQYF. CDR3 DNA: TGTGCCAGCAGCCCGTATTTGGGCTCACCCTACGAGCAGTACTTC.

This clonotype was found a few times. The V gene is TRBV29-1, the J gene TRBJ2-1; 9 bases line up with TRBD1. Germline CDR1 is SQVTM and CDR2 is ANQGSEA. This CDR3 has 16 amino acids. V shed 6 bases, J shed 4 bases, and the junction held 13 bases outside the gene matches. The CDR3 protein is CSVAPGTGSRYNEQFF. The CDR3 nucleotides read TGCAGCGTAGCCCCCGGGACAGGGTCGAGGTACAATGAGCAGTTCTTC.

The rearrangement uses TRBV29-1 and TRBJ2-2; 8 nucleotides match TRBD1. With V trimmed by 7 bases and J by 4 bases, 2 bases remained unmatched. The germline CDR1 and CDR2 sequences are SQVTM and ANQGSEA. The length of the CDR3 is 12 residues. The CDR3 bases are TGCAGCGCCGGACAGGGCACCGGGGAGCTGTTTTTT. Protein sequence: CSAGQGTGELFF.

This clonotype was seen at least ten times. The rearrangement uses TRBV7-2 and TRBJ2-1; maybe TRBD1 (7 bases). This CDR3 comprises 14 residues. Germline assignment: CDR1 SGHTA and CDR2 FQGNSA. V lost 6 bases to trimming and J lost 5 bases, with 14 bases between them. This CDR3 reads CASRWGDSNNEQFF. The CDR3 DNA sequence: TGTGCCAGCAGGTGGGGGGACAGTAACAATGAGCAGTTCTTC.

V gene TRBV6-2 or TRBV6-3 combines with J gene TRBJ2-7, with D unclear. The DNA end is more similar to TRBJ2-5, so the J call may be wrong. Germline V gene sequence: CDR1 MNHEY, CDR2 SVGEGT. CDR3 length: 14 amino acids. CDR3 sequence: CASSYFSVPETQYF. Written as DNA, the CDR3 is TGTGCCAGCAGTTACTTCAGTGTCCCCGAGACCCAGTACTTC.

V and J are TRBV2 and TRBJ1-6, with 9 bases identical to TRBD1. The CDR3 loop spans 15 amino acids. CDR1 and CDR2 (germline): SNHLY, FYNNEI. J gave up 4 bases and V 6 bases, and 4 bases lay outside the gene matches. CDR3 in DNA: TGTGCCAGCAGATACGGGACAGGGTATAATTCACCCCTCCACTTT. The encoded protein is CASRYGTGYNSPLHF. Supplemented by reference TRBV2 and TRBJ1-6, the full variable domain reads EPEVTQTPSHQVTQMGQEVILRCVPISNHLYFYWYRQILGQKVEFLVSFYNNEISEKSEIFDDQFSVERPDGSNFTLKIRSTKLEDSAMYFCASRYGTGYNSPLHFGNGTRLTVT.

Details on this clonotype: This may come from a read error, since a much larger clone is one base off. The chain links TRBV7-3 to TRBJ1-1; D may be TRBD1 (5 bases). This CDR3 spans 13 amino acids. V lost 5 bases to trimming and J lost 5 bases, with 12 bases between them. Germline-derived CDR1 and CDR2 are SGHTA and FQGTGA. DNA of the CDR3: TGTGCCAGCAGCGTAGGGACGTTGACTGAAGCTTTCTTT. This encodes CASSVGTLTEAFF.

V gene TRBV20-1 combines with J gene TRBJ2-7; a possible D gene is TRBD2 (5 bases). V dropped 3 bases and J dropped 1 base, with 16 bases sitting between them. The CDR3 runs to 15 residues. Per germline, CDR1 DFQATT and CDR2 SNEGSKA (reference sequence). The DNA of the CDR3 is TGCAGTGCTAGGGCCTGGCGGGCCTTATCCTACGAGCAGTACTTC. Translation gives CSARAWRALSYEQYF.

The chain combines TRBV20-1 with TRBJ1-1, with D possibly TRBD1 on 6 matching bases. Germline CDR1 DFQATT, CDR2 SNEGSKA (reference sequence). V was cut by 7 bases and J by 3 bases, with 27 bases left in between. This CDR3 spans 17 amino acids. CDR3 in amino acids: CSDIDWGAYDTHTEAFF. Written as DNA, the CDR3 is TGCAGTGATATCGATTGGGGGGCGTACGATACGCACACTGAAGCTTTCTTT.

The chain employs TRBV5-6 and TRBJ1-1, with D perhaps matching TRBD1 (6 bases). Germline CDR1 reads SGHDT; CDR2 reads YYEEEE. Trimming left V 5 bases short and J 8 bases short, with 13 bases between. The CDR3 consists of 12 residues. The CDR3 coding sequence is TGTGCCAGCAGGGCCCTGAGGGGGGAAGCTTTCTTT. It yields the protein CASRALRGEAFF.

V gene TRBV10-3 combines with J gene TRBJ2-7, with 7 positions matching TRBD1. Trimming took 5 bases from V and 5 from J; bases not matched to a gene: 9. CDR3 length: 14 amino acids. Germline V gives CDR1 ENHRY, CDR2 SYGVKD. DNA of the CDR3: TGTGCCATCAGTCGCGATAATACAGGGGACGAGCAGTACTTC. Protein sequence: CAISRDNTGDEQYF.